This T cell receptor (beta chain) was sequenced in a study of blood T cell repertoires in COVID-19. Overall study context: Donors in the United States, Italy and Spain gave samples during acute or convalescent COVID-19. Nucleic acid was either cDNA or gDNA, and it came from T cells, B-cell-depleted T cells, or PBMCs.

Authors' analysis steps: For nucleated cells, counts were estimated from reference gene primer amplification. Some clones are missing from TCRdb's copy, which holds only in-frame ones; the method was immunoSEQ multiplex PCR. The V and J calls and clone size were taken over from that table, and D and trimming were inferred from the DNA. The sample consists of 70,000 or so clones, around 90% of them appearing once. Trimming shortened V by 3 bases and J by 4 bases, and 14 bases separated the two germline ends. This CDR3 region has 15 residues. Germline CDR1 reads MNHEY; CDR2 reads SMNVEV (reference sequence).

The receptor's source is a human donor in a cohort sampled during active COVID-19. This chain joins TRBV27 and TRBJ2-3; the D gene is possibly TRBD2 (5 bases). Source material: peripheral blood. The CDR3: CASSFYGERPDTQYF. DNA for the CDR3: TGTGCCAGCAGTTTTTATGGGGAGAGGCCAGATACGCAGTATTTT.